Each of the 6 T cell receptor beta chains below was sequenced from the same sample in a study of post-analysis software for immune sequencing data. Study conclusions and caveats: In patients, 4 to 6 TRBV segments were more frequent than in controls, with TRBV5-6, TRBV5-1 and TRBV20-1 among them.

Unique molecular identifiers were carried by the TCR beta cDNA libraries. TCRdb reprocessed the PCR reads via MiXCR and lists one record per CDR3 protein. The repertoire holds roughly 730,000 distinct CDR3 sequences, with roughly 27% as singletons. No antigen is known for these receptors. Material: blood. Every receptor here comes from a girl between 10 and 17 years old with multiple sclerosis.

V is TRBV6-2 or TRBV6-3 and J is TRBJ2-7; a possible D gene is TRBD1 (6 bases). V dropped 4 bases and J dropped 0 bases, with 22 bases sitting between them. Per germline, CDR1 MNHEY and CDR2 SVGEGT. CDR3 length equals 18 residues. The CDR3 DNA sequence: TGTGCCAGCAGTTTTCCCGCAACCCCGGGACAAAACTCCTACGAGCAGTACTTC. This gives the protein CASSFPATPGQNSYEQYF.

The chain has TRBV28 and TRBJ1-1; no reliable D call. The V and J ends lost 1 base and 9 bases respectively, with 9 bases between them. The CDR3 consists of 12 residues. The germline gives CDR1 MDHEN, CDR2 SYDVKM. CDR3 loop: CASSLLGQQAFF. The CDR3 DNA follows: TGTGCCAGCAGTTTATTAGGGCAGCAAGCTTTCTTT.

The rearrangement uses TRBV3-1 and TRBJ2-1; D is perhaps TRBD2 (6 bases). CDR1 and CDR2 (germline): LGHDT, YNNKEL (reference sequence). V was trimmed by 4 bases and J by 7 bases, leaving 14 bases between them. The CDR3 consists of 14 residues. The CDR3 reads CASSLWGDRNEQFF. Here the CDR3 DNA reads TGTGCCAGCAGCCTCTGGGGGGACCGGAATGAGCAGTTCTTC.

The V call is TRBV24-1, the J call TRBJ2-1; the match to TRBD1 covers 7 bases. The CDR3 loop spans 18 amino acids. V gave up 3 bases and J gave up 0 bases; unmatched junction bases: 10. Looked up from germline, CDR1 is KGHDR and CDR2 is SFDVKD. CDR3 loop: CATSDPQQGQSSYNEQFF. CDR3 nucleotide sequence: TGTGCCACCAGTGATCCGCAACAGGGGCAGAGCTCCTACAATGAGCAGTTCTTC.

This clonotype was observed a few times. V gene TRBV20-1 combines with J gene TRBJ2-7; D not certain. V was clipped by 1 base and J by 4 bases, with 11 bases between them. CDR3 size: 13 residues. Per germline, CDR1 DFQATT and CDR2 SNEGSKA (reference sequence). The CDR3 here is CSARGWKNYEQYF. As DNA, the CDR3 is TGCAGTGCTAGAGGTTGGAAGAATTACGAGCAGTACTTC.

Notes on this clonotype: A junction end diverges from the germline sequence, so it may reflect a read error. The V call is TRBV20-1, the J call TRBJ2-7, with D possibly being TRBD1 or TRBD2 (6 bases each). The germline CDR1 and CDR2 sequences are DFQATT and SNEGSKA (reference sequence). The CDR3 sequence is 11 residues long. CDR3 bases: TGCAGTACTAGTTGGGGGGCCGAGCAGTACTTC. Amino acid sequence: CSTSWGAEQYF.